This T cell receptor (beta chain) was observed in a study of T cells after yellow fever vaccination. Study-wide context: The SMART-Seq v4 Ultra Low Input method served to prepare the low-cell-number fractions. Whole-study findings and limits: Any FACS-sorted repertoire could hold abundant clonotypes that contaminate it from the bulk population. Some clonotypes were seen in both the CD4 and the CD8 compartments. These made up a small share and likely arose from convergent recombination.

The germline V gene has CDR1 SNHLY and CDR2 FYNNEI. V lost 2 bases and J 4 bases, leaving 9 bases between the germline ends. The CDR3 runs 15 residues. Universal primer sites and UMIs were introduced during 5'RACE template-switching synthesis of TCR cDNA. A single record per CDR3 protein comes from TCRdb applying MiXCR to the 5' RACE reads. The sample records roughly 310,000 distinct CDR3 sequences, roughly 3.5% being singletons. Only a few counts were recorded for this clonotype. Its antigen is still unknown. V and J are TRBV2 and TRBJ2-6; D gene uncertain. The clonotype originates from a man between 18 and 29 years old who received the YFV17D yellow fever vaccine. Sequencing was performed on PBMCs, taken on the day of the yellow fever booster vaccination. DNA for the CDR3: TGTGCCAGCAGTGAACTTTCCTCCGGGGCCAACGTCCTGACTTTC. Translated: CASSELSSGANVLTF.